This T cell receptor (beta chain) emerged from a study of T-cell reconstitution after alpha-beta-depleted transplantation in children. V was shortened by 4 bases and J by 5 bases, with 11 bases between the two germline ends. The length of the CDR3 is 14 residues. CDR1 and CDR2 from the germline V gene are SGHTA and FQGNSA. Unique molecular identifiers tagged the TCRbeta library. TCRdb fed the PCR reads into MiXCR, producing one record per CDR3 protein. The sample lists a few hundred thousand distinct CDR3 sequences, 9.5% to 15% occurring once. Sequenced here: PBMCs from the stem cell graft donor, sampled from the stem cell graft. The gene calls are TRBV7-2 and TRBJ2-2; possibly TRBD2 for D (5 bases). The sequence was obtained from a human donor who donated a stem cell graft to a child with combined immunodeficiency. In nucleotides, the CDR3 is TGTGCCAGCAGCTACGCGGGCCGAACCGGGGAGCTGTTTTTT. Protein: CASSYAGRTGELFF.